The 10 T cell receptor beta chains below were found in one sample sequenced in a study of T cell responses to AZD1222 COVID-19 vaccine. The assay was immunoSEQ multiplex PCR, and TCRdb's table has in-frame clones only and misses some. Among roughly 150,000 clones listed, around 86% were seen once. The source material was peripheral blood, sampled 28 days after the second AZD1222 dose. Receptors originate from an adult who received the AZD1222 COVID-19 vaccine.

The chain is built from TRBV28 and TRBJ1-3; D unresolved. This CDR3 comprises 12 residues. CDR1 is MDHEN, CDR2 SYDVKM, per germline. The ends were cut back, 4 bases at V and 4 bases at J, with 5 bases in the middle. CDR3 in amino acids: CASSSPGNTIYF. The CDR3 DNA follows: TGTGCCAGCAGTTCCCCGGGAAACACCATATATTTT.

V is TRBV10-3 and J is TRBJ1-1, with D perhaps TRBD1 (5 bases). Between the trimmed V and J ends, which lost 1 base and 8 bases, there was a span of 14 bases. Looked up from germline, CDR1 is ENHRY and CDR2 is SYGVKD. This CDR3 contains 14 residues. This CDR3 is CAISEYPRAGEAFF. As DNA, the CDR3 is TGTGCCATCAGTGAGTACCCTCGGGCAGGGGAAGCTTTCTTT.

This clone appeared once. The chain links TRBV3-1 (or the pseudogene TRBV3-2) to TRBJ1-3; the match to TRBD1 covers 8 bases. Germline CDR1 reads LGHDT; CDR2 reads YNNKEL (reference sequence). The CDR3 length is 19 residues. With 1 base clipped from V and 0 bases from J, the junction kept 11 bases outside the gene matches. CDR3 amino acids: CASSQGRTGPGGSGNTIYF. Here the CDR3 DNA reads TGTGCCAGCAGCCAAGGCCGGACAGGGCCAGGTGGCTCTGGAAACACCATATATTTT.

This clone has only one observation. This same CDR3 is encoded by further DNA sequences in the sample. The J gene is TRBJ1-2, the V gene TRBV5-4; 8 bases fit TRBD1. V lost 1 base to trimming and J lost 4 bases; unmatched junction nucleotides: 6. CDR1 and CDR2 (germline): SGHNT, YYREEE (reference sequence). The length of the CDR3 is 15 residues. The CDR3 sequence is CASSLSGQGGYGYTF. The DNA of the CDR3 is TGTGCCAGCAGCTTGAGCGGACAGGGCGGCTATGGCTACACCTTC.

The rearrangement links TRBV7-8 to TRBJ2-7, with a weak D call TRBD2 (5 bases). With 1 base removed from V and 6 bases from J, the gap between germline ends came to 19 bases. The CDR3 totals 16 residues. Germline V CDR1 and CDR2: SGHVS, FQNEAQ. CDR3 region: CASSLEDYSPRGEQYF. CDR3 DNA sequence: TGTGCCAGCAGCTTAGAAGACTACAGTCCCCGGGGCGAGCAGTACTTC.

The V and J genes are TRBV10-3 and TRBJ1-6; D remains unclear. Germline values: CDR1 ENHRY, CDR2 SYGVKD. V dropped 0 bases and J dropped 9 bases, with 12 bases sitting between them. CDR3 size: 15 residues. The CDR3 coding sequence is TGTGCCATCAGTGAGTCGGGAGGCCCCCGTTCACCCCTCCACTTT. This translates into CAISESGGPRSPLHF.

The chain is built from TRBV5-4 and TRBJ2-1; D is possibly TRBD1 or TRBD2 (5 bases each). CDR1 and CDR2 from the germline V gene are SGHNT and YYREEE (reference sequence). Trimming took 0 bases from V and 0 from J, leaving 10 bases between them. CDR3 size: 16 residues. CDR3 sequence: CASSLGGILSYNEQFF. The CDR3 DNA follows: TGTGCCAGCAGCTTGGGGGGGATCCTCTCCTACAATGAGCAGTTCTTC.

The V gene is TRBV12-3 or TRBV12-4, the J gene TRBJ2-1; no reliable D call. The CDR3 is 12 residues long. V gave up 3 bases and J gave up 15 bases, with 15 bases separating them. The CDR3 region has the DNA TGTGCCAGCAGTTTTGGTGGGATCATAGGGTTCTTC. Translated, it gives CASSFGGIIGFF.

Only one count was recorded for this clone. V and J are TRBV6-5 and TRBJ1-6; the match to TRBD1 covers 8 bases. CDR1 and CDR2 from the germline V gene are MNHEY and SVGAGI. The CDR3 totals 14 residues. V was clipped by 6 bases and J by 5 bases; unmatched bases: 3. The CDR3 DNA follows: TGTGCCAGCAGGGACAGGGCCCATAATTCACCCCTCCACTTT. This translates into CASRDRAHNSPLHF.

The table lists this clone with a few counts. An end of the junction differs from the germline gene, which may be a read error. The CDR3 DNA sequence: TGCGCCAGCCGCTTGGCCTCTAGTGGGTACAATGAGCAGTTCTTC. Translating gives CASRLASSGYNEQFF. The chain recombines TRBV5-1 with TRBJ2-1; D is ambiguous. Germline CDR1 and CDR2: SGHRS and YFSETQ. This CDR3 has 15 amino acids.